This T cell receptor beta chain was sequenced during a study of blood T cells in healthy people across ages. The length of the CDR3 is 14 residues. Germline V gene data show CDR1 as DFQATT and CDR2 as SNEGSKA (reference sequence). Trimming left V 2 bases short and J 3 bases short, with 12 bases between. Each donor supplied approximately 10 milliliters of peripheral blood. Then a second PCR, running about 6 to 11 cycles, was carried out with a sample-barcoded 5' primer and a J-beta primer mix. TCRdb analysed the 5' RACE reads with MiXCR anew, one entry per CDR3 protein. Among approximately 1,000,000 distinct CDR3 sequences listed, around two fifths were seen once.

This TCR derives from a man between 18 and 29 years old in good health. The sequenced sample consisted of blood. This chain uses TRBV20-1 with TRBJ2-3; D may be TRBD2 (6 bases). CDR3 region: CSARTSLATDTQYF. DNA of the CDR3: TGCAGTGCTAGAACTAGCCTGGCTACAGATACGCAGTATTTT.